This T cell receptor beta chain derives from a study of cytomegalovirus exposure and HLA in healthy donors. The study's findings and limits: Later analysis identified a missense DCLRE1C variant that was linked to TCR beta V- and J-gene trimming. A later analysis reportedly found that, within productive TCRs, an Asian-associated ancestry cluster had fewer N-insertions than the mean observed across the roughly 700 donors. Researchers catalogued over 150 TCR beta chains as cytomegalovirus-associated.

The PCR ran on 60 Vbeta and 13 Jbeta primers. Assay used: immunoSEQ multiplex PCR; TCRdb lists only in-frame clones, some missing. The sample yields about 160,000 clones, 81% seen once. It was healthy bone marrow donors who served as donors. On this clone itself: The antigen remains undetermined.

The receptor was isolated from a woman younger than 30 in good health and CMV-seronegative. Sequences were obtained from PBMCs.

CDR3 sequence reads: CASSPKPTGLRGQFF. The CDR3 DNA sequence: TGTGCCAGCAGTCCAAAACCGACCGGGCTCCGGGGGCAGTTCTTC. V gene TRBV6-5 combines with J gene TRBJ2-1; D possibly corresponds to TRBD2 (5 bases). CDR3 length: 15 amino acids. Germline-derived CDR1 and CDR2 are MNHEY and SVGAGI. V shed 5 bases and J shed 12 bases, with 23 bases lying between them.